This TCR beta chain was documented in a study of T cell repertoires in cytomegalovirus infection. Study-level information: CMV infection and matching HLA type were both indicated by public TCR beta signatures.

MiXCR, applied by TCRdb to the reads, yields one record per CDR3 protein. Of more than 250,000 distinct CDR3 sequences listed, 12% to 15% are singletons. Study observations and caveats: The response measured ex vivo was dominated by TCR beta clonotypes (HLA-C-restricted and CMV-specific). The cumulative frequency of public TCR beta families distinguished individuals who carried CMV together with the relevant HLA.

A few counts support this clonotype. Its antigen is undetermined. Sample: PBMCs. The origin of this receptor is a human donor in good health (CMV status not recorded). Some clones in this sample may be carry-over from other donors' samples.

In nucleotides, the CDR3 is TGTGCCAGCAGCTTAGGGGGACAGGGGCTTGGTGAAGCTTTCTTT. Translating gives CASSLGGQGLGEAFF. The V gene is TRBV7-9, the J gene TRBJ1-1, with 10 bases identical to TRBD1. Germline V gene data show CDR1 as SEHNR and CDR2 as FQNEAQ (reference sequence). This CDR3 has 15 amino acids. The V gene end was trimmed by 1 base and the J gene end by 7 bases; junction bases not matched to a gene: 6.